This paragraph reports one T cell receptor beta chain. The antigen is not known. At sampling all donors were nominally healthy, likely with unrecorded immune exposures. This specimen belongs to a study of cytomegalovirus exposure and HLA in healthy donors. Notes on the study in general: A highly shared variant cluster was judged a likely technical artifact. Per a later analysis, approximately 16,000 TCR beta sequences showed association with HLA alleles at 0.05 false discovery rate.

Primers for the PCR totalled 60 Vbeta and 13 Jbeta. TCRdb's table, derived via immunoSEQ multiplex PCR, lists solely in-frame clones and lacks some. There are 200,000 to 300,000 clones in the sample; around four fifths occur only once, and 1.5% to 2% lies in the top ten. Germline assignment: CDR1 KGHSH and CDR2 LQKENI. The CDR3 contains 14 residues. The V gene end was trimmed by 3 bases and the J gene end by 6 bases; junction bases not matched to a gene: 6. The sample taken for sequencing was PBMCs. The rearrangement joins TRBV18 to TRBJ2-7, with 9 bases matching TRBD1. The sequence came from a woman aged 35 to 49 in good health and CMV-seropositive. Here the CDR3 reads CASSPGTGTPEQYF. The CDR3 DNA follows: TGTGCCAGCTCACCCGGGACAGGGACTCCCGAGCAGTACTTC.